Presented here are 9 T cell receptor beta chains from one specimen sequenced in a study of cytomegalovirus exposure and HLA in healthy donors (dated by TCRdb to 2017 to 2019). To prepare the library, the immunoSEQ multiplex PCR assay was applied. A mixture of 60 forward primers for TCR Vbeta segments and 13 reverse primers for TCR Jbeta segments was used in the multiplex PCR. Held by TCRdb, this immuneACCESS table contains in-frame sequences only and omits some clones. Under half of the omission traces to an unresolved V gene where checked; the cause of the rest is unknown. A total of under 200,000 clones appear in this sample, roughly four fifths of them only once. Roughly 2% of the sample belongs to the ten largest clones. Specimen: PBMCs. The receptors were sampled from a woman aged 18-29 years in good health and CMV-seronegative.

This sequence joins TRBV4-2 and TRBJ1-4; D gene ambiguous. This CDR3 region has 15 residues. Trimming cost V 0 bases and J 2 bases, with 7 bases left between them. Germline V gene lookup returns CDR1 LGHNA and CDR2 YNFKEQ. This CDR3 is CASSQDRNTNEKLFF. The CDR3 bases are TGTGCCAGCAGCCAAGATCGTAATACTAATGAAAAACTGTTTTTT.

V and J are TRBV5-8 and TRBJ2-2; a possible D gene is TRBD2 (6 bases). The CDR3 length is 16 residues. The V end was cut by 2 bases, the J end by 0 bases, with 11 bases between. The germline CDR1 and CDR2 sequences are SGHTS and YDEGEE. CDR3 coding DNA: TGTGCCAGCAGCTTTCCTCGGGGGACGAACACCGGGGAGCTGTTTTTT. Its protein product is CASSFPRGTNTGELFF.

The chain carries TRBV10-1 and TRBJ2-7; 7 positions agree with TRBD1. From germline, CDR1 is WNHNN and CDR2 SYGVQD (reference sequence). The CDR3 is 15 residues long. J lost 2 bases, V lost 3 bases, and 7 bases had no gene match. The CDR3 sequence is CASSERDRVTYEQYF. The CDR3 nucleotides are TGCGCCAGCAGTGAACGAGACAGGGTTACCTACGAGCAGTACTTC.

This clone was detected once. The chain combines TRBV6-5 with TRBJ1-5; 7 positions agree with TRBD1. The V segment lost 6 bases and the J segment 0 bases; nucleotides outside the gene matches: 5. The CDR3 is made up of 15 amino acids. Germline lookup yields CDR1 MNHEY and CDR2 SVGAGI. This CDR3 reads CASRPGQDSNQPQHF. CDR3 coding DNA: TGTGCCAGCAGACCCGGACAGGATAGCAATCAGCCCCAGCATTTT.

This chain uses TRBV2 with TRBJ1-4, with 7 bases that match TRBD1. The CDR3 totals 15 residues. V was clipped by 8 bases and J by 4 bases; unmatched bases: 10. The germline V gene has CDR1 SNHLY and CDR2 FYNNEI. The CDR3 here is CASRRNRDSNEKLFF. The CDR3 DNA is TGTGCCAGCCGAAGAAACCGGGACAGTAATGAAAAACTGTTTTTT. The full variable domain, completed using reference TRBV2 and TRBJ1-4, is EPEVTQTPSHQVTQMGQEVILRCVPISNHLYFYWYRQILGQKVEFLVSFYNNEISEKSEIFDDQFSVERPDGSNFTLKIRSTKLEDSAMYFCASRRNRDSNEKLFFGSGTQLSVL.

V usage is TRBV5-4 and J usage is TRBJ2-7; the D gene is possibly TRBD2 (5 bases). Germline V gene lookup returns CDR1 SGHNT and CDR2 YYREEE (reference sequence). The CDR3 sequence is 13 residues long. Trimming shortened V by 5 bases and J by 3 bases, and 12 bases separated the two germline ends. CDR3 bases: TGTGCCAGCAGTAAGAGAGGGCTCTACGAGCAGTACTTC. Protein product: CASSKRGLYEQYF.

This clone showed up just once. The rearrangement uses TRBV10-3 and TRBJ2-5; possibly TRBD2 for D (6 bases). The V and J ends lost 6 bases and 1 base respectively, with 12 bases between them. Germline V gives CDR1 ENHRY, CDR2 SYGVKD. The CDR3 runs 14 residues. The CDR3 protein is CAISGTGRQETQYF. CDR3 sequence (DNA): TGTGCCATCAGCGGGACTGGGCGCCAAGAGACCCAGTACTTC.

J is TRBJ2-1 and V is TRBV5-5, with D possibly matching TRBD1 (6 bases). Trimming left V 4 bases short and J 0 bases short, with 11 bases between. Germline-derived CDR1 and CDR2 are SGHKS and YYEKEE (reference sequence). CDR3 length: 15 amino acids. The CDR3 DNA sequence: TGTGCCAGCAGCACCACAGGGAGCTCCTACAATGAGCAGTTCTTC. Amino acids: CASSTTGSSYNEQFF.

The J gene is TRBJ2-5, the V gene TRBV6-5; 7 nucleotides agree with TRBD1. The CDR3 has 13 amino acids. Germline assignment: CDR1 MNHEY and CDR2 SVGAGI. V dropped 5 bases and J dropped 4; count of bases not matched to a gene: 4. CDR3 sequence reads: CASSKTGLETQYF. CDR3 DNA sequence: TGTGCCAGCAGTAAGACAGGGTTAGAGACCCAGTACTTC.